These T cell receptor beta chains were read from a single sample in a study of cytomegalovirus exposure and HLA in healthy donors. Assay used: immunoSEQ multiplex PCR; TCRdb lists only in-frame clones, some missing. The sample holds around 150,000 clones, about 82% seen once. Input material: PBMCs. The receptor set was obtained from a man under 40 in good health. Each CDR3 is given with its conserved first and last residue. The order of the fields is CDR3 protein, CDR3 length, J gene, D gene, V gene, clone size. A D gene is named only where the DNA matches it firmly. Where a row states a size, it is once, few, many or the class of an expanded clone; other rows omit it.

CASSLVVAGGPGTGELFF 18 TRBJ2-2 TRBD2 TRBV7-2 -
CASSLWATGRGYTF 14 TRBJ1-2 - TRBV27 once
CASVRGMYQETQYF 14 TRBJ2-5 - TRBV28 -
CASTSQGGKYNEQFF 15 TRBJ2-1 TRBD2 TRBV7-2 -
CASRITGRGTEAFF 14 TRBJ1-1 - TRBV6-1 -
CASSLLASGYEQYF 14 TRBJ2-7 - TRBV7-2 -
CASSFFWGRTSGSYEQYF 18 TRBJ2-7 TRBD2 TRBV27 few
CASRYTHTGGYEQYF 15 - TRBD1 TRBV7-2 -
CASSGRPEGTDSIEQYF 17 TRBJ2-7 TRBD1 TRBV9 -
CASSPPGVFYEQYF 14 TRBJ2-7 - TRBV18 -
CSVGGTSGDQDTQYF 15 TRBJ2-3 TRBD2 TRBV29-1 -
CASSLEASGRAYEQYF 16 TRBJ2-7 TRBD2 TRBV11-3 -
CASSVATLAEDSGTQYF 17 TRBJ2-3 TRBD2 TRBV9 -
CASSREGRGDEQYF 14 TRBJ2-7 TRBD2 TRBV10-3 -
CASSVGSSTDTQYF 14 TRBJ2-3 - TRBV25-1 -
CSAQGQGVNYGYTF 14 TRBJ1-2 - TRBV29-1 -
CASSLTAGETQYF 13 TRBJ2-5 - TRBV7-2 -
CASSLGPGETQYF 13 TRBJ2-5 - TRBV5-1 -
CASSPGIQIYEQYF 14 TRBJ2-7 - TRBV5-6 -
CASTGGGQGNQPQHF 15 TRBJ1-5 - TRBV28 -
CASSVAAKNQPQHF 14 TRBJ1-5 - TRBV10-2 -
CASSAGSRRVDTEAFF 16 TRBJ1-1 - TRBV9 -
CASSYSGTPIYEQYF 15 TRBJ2-7 - TRBV27 -
CASSTRQGNTQYF 13 TRBJ2-3 TRBD1 TRBV11-2 few
CASRGLAGTGELFF 14 TRBJ2-2 TRBD2 TRBV6-1 -
CASSPGTGSYEQYF 14 TRBJ2-7 TRBD1 TRBV6-5 -
CASSTRTNSNQPQHF 15 TRBJ1-5 - TRBV6-1 -
CASSLWRTSGRRNEQFF 17 TRBJ2-1 TRBD2 TRBV7-9 once
CASRKPTGGGLVEAFF 16 TRBJ1-1 TRBD1 TRBV27 -
CASSRLGAGQPQHF 14 TRBJ1-5 - TRBV14 -
CASSPSPPEQFF 12 TRBJ2-1 - TRBV7-2 -
CSAHGGGTEAFF 12 TRBJ1-1 - TRBV29-1 -
CASSLRPGRDYEQYF 15 TRBJ2-7 TRBD2 TRBV7-3 -
CASSYMGLADEQYF 14 - TRBD2 TRBV6-5 -
CASTLGTGFLLGYTF 15 TRBJ1-2 TRBD1 TRBV2 -
CASSYGSATDTQYF 14 TRBJ2-3 - TRBV5-1 -
CASSQARWLAEQETQYF 17 TRBJ2-5 TRBD2 TRBV14 -
CASSRVSRVMHTQYF 15 TRBJ2-3 - TRBV4-1 -
CASSSNTNTEAFF 13 TRBJ1-1 - TRBV11-3 -
CASSATGGTNYGYTF 15 TRBJ1-2 TRBD1 TRBV7-3 -
CASSSRTGTGLYEQYF 16 TRBJ2-7 TRBD1 TRBV11-3 -
CATGQLSETQYF 12 TRBJ2-5 - TRBV15 -
CASSTTGSVSYEQYF 15 TRBJ2-7 - TRBV9 -
CASIPRGAYNEQFF 14 TRBJ2-1 - TRBV11-2 -
CASSSPGMGGTQYF 14 TRBJ2-5 - TRBV5-6 -
CASSLHGGGRAQYF 14 TRBJ2-3 - TRBV7-9 -
CASSVAIIDEQYF 13 TRBJ2-7 - TRBV6-5 -
CASSLTGTGGETQYF 15 TRBJ2-5 TRBD2 TRBV5-8 -
CASSLFGTGEETQYF 15 TRBJ2-5 TRBD1 TRBV7-3 once
CASSVEGEITEAFF 14 TRBJ1-1 - TRBV9 few
CASIPGTSGRNQETQYF 17 TRBJ2-5 TRBD2 TRBV18 -
CASSVDGLYEQYF 13 TRBJ2-7 - TRBV9 -
CASSQRLAYEQYF 13 TRBJ2-7 - TRBV16 -
CAWSAGWRETQYF 13 TRBJ2-5 - TRBV30 -
CASSSTTGPQETQYF 15 TRBJ2-5 - TRBV19 -
CASSPNLGGTGPYEQYF 17 TRBJ2-7 TRBD1 TRBV7-9 -